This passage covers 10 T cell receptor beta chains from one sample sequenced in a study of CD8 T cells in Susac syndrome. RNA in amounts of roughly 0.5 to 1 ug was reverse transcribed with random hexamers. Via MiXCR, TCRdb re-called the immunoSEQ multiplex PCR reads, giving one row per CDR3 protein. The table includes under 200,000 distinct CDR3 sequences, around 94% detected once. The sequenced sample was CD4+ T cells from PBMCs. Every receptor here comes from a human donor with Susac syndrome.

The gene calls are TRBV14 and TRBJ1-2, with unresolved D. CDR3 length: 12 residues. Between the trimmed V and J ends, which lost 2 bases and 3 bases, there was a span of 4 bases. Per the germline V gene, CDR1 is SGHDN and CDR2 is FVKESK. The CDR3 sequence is CASSQQYYGYTF. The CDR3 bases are TGTGCCAGCAGCCAACAGTACTATGGCTACACCTTC.

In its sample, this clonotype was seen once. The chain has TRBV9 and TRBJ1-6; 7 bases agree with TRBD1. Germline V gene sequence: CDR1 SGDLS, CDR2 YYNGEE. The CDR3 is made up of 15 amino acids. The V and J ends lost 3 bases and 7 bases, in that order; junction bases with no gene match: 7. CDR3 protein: CASSARQGGNSPLHF. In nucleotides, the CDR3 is TGTGCCAGCAGCGCCCGACAGGGTGGCAATTCACCCCTCCACTTT.

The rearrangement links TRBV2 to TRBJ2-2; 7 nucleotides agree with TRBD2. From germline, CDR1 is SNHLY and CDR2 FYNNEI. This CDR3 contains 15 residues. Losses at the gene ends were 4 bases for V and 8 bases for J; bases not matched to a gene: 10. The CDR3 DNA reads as TGTGCCAGCAGTGTCGCGGCGGGGGTTTCGGGGGAGCTGTTTTTT. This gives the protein CASSVAAGVSGELFF.

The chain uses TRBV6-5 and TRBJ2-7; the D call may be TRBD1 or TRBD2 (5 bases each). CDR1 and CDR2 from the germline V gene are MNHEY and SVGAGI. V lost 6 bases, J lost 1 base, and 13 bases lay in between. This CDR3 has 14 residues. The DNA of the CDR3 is TGTGCCAGCAGCCCTATATGGGGGTCCTACGAGCAGTACTTC. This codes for CASSPIWGSYEQYF.

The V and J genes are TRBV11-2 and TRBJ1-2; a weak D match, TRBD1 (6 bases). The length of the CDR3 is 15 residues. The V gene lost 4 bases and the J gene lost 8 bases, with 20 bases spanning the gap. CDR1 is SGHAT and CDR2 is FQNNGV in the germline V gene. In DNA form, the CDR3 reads TGTGCCAGCAGCTCCCCCCGACAGGTCAAGGGGGGCTACACCTTC. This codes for CASSSPRQVKGGYTF.

CDR3 in DNA: TGTGCCAGCGGCGCTCCGGGAGGGAACTATGGCTACACCTTC. It yields the protein CASGAPGGNYGYTF. The gene calls are TRBV3-1 and TRBJ1-2, with D unresolved. The germline CDR1 and CDR2 sequences are LGHDT and YNNKEL (reference sequence). Trimming took 8 bases from V and 2 from J, leaving 15 bases between them. The CDR3 loop spans 14 amino acids.

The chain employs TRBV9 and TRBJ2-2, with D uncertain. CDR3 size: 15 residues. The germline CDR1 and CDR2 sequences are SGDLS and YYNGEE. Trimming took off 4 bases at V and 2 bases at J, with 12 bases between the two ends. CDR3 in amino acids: CASSPRALNTGELFF. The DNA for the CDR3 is TGTGCCAGCAGCCCTCGGGCCCTAAACACCGGGGAGCTGTTTTTT.

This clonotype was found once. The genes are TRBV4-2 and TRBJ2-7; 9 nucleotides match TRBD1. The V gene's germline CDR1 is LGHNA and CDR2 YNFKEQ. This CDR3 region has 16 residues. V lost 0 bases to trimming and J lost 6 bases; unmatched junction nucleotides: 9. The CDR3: CASSQDLDETGGEQYF. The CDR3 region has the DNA TGTGCCAGCAGCCAAGATCTTGACGAGACAGGGGGCGAGCAGTACTTC.

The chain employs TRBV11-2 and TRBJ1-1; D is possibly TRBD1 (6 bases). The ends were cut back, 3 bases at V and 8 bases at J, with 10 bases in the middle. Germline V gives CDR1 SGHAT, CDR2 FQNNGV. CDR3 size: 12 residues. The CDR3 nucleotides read TGTGCCAGCAGCTTGGGGGGCCGAGAAGCTTTCTTT. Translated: CASSLGGREAFF.

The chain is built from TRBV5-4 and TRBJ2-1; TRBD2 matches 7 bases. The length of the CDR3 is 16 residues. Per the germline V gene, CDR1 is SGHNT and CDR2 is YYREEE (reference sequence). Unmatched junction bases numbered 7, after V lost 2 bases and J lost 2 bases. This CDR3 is CASSFRRGETYNEQFF. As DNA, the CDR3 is TGTGCCAGCAGCTTTAGACGGGGGGAGACCTACAATGAGCAGTTCTTC.